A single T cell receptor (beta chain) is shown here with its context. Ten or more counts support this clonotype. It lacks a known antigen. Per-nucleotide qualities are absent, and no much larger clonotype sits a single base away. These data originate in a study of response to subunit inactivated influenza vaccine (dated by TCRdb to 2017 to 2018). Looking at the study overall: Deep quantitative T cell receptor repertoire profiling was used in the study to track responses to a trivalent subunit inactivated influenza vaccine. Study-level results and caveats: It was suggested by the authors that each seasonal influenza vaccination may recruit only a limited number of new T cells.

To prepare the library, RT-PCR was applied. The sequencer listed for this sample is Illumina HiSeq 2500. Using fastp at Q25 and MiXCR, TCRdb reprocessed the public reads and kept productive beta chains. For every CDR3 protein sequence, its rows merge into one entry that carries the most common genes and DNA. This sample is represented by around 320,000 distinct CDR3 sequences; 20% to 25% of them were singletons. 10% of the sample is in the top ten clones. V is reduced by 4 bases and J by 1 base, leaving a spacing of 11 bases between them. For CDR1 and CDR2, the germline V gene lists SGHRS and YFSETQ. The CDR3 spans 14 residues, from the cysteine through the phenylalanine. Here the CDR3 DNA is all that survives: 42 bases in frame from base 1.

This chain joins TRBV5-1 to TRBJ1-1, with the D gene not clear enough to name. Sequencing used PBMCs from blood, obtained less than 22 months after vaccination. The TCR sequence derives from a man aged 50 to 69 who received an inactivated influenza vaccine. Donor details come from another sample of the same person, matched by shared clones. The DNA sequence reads TGCGCCAGCAGCCCCAAGACGAAGAACACTGAAGCTTTCTTT. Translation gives CASSPKTKNTEAFF.